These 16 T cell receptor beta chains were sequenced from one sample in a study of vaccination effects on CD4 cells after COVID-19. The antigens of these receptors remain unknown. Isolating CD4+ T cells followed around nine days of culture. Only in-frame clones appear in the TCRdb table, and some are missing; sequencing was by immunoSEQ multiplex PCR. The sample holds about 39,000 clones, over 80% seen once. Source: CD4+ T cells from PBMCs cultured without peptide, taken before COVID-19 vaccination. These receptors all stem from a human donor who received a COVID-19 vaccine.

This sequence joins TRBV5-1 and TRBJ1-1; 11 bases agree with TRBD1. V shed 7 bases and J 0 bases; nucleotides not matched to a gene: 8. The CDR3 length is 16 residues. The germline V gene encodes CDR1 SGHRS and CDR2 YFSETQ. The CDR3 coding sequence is TGCGCCAGCCGGCTCGGGACAGGGGGTATGAACACTGAAGCTTTCTTT. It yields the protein CASRLGTGGMNTEAFF.

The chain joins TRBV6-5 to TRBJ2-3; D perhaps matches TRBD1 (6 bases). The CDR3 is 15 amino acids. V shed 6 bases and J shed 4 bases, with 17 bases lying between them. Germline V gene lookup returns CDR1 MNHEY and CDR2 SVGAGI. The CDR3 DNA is TGTGCCAGCAGGCTTACAGGGCTGGGGGCAGATACGCAGTATTTT. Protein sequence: CASRLTGLGADTQYF.

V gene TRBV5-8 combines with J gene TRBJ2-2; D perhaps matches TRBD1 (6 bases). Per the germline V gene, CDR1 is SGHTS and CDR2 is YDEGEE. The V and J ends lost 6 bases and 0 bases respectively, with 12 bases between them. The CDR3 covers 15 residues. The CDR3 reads CASNSGQPNTGELFF. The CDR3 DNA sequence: TGTGCCAGCAACTCCGGACAGCCGAACACCGGGGAGCTGTTTTTT.

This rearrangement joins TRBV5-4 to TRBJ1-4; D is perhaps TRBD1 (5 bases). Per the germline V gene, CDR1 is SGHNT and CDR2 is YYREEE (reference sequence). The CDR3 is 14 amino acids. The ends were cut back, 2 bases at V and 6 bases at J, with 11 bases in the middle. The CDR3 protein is CASSFGGTDEKLFF. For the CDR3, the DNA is TGTGCCAGCAGCTTCGGGGGGACGGATGAAAAACTGTTTTTT.

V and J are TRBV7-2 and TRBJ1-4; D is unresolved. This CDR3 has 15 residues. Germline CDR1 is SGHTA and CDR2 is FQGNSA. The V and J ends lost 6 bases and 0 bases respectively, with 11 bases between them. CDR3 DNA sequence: TGTGCCAGCAGGTTGCAGCCATCAACTAATGAAAAACTGTTTTTT. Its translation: CASRLQPSTNEKLFF.

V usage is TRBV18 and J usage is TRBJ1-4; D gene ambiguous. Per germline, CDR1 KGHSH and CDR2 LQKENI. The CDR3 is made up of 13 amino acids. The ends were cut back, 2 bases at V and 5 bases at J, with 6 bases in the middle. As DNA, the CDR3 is TGTGCCAGCTCACCAGGAACCAATGAAAAACTGTTTTTT. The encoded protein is CASSPGTNEKLFF.

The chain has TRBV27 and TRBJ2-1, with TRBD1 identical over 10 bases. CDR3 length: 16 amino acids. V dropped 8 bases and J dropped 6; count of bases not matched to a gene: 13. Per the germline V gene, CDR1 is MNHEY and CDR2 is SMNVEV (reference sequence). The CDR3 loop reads CASVLRGQGPLNEQFF. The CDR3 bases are TGTGCCAGCGTCCTTCGGGGACAGGGGCCGCTCAATGAGCAGTTCTTC.

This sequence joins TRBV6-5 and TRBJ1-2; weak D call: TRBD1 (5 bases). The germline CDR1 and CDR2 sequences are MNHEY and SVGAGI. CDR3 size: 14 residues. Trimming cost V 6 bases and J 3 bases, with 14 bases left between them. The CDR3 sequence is CASSTRGLDYGYTF. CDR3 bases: TGTGCCAGCAGCACCCGGGGGTTGGACTATGGCTACACCTTC.

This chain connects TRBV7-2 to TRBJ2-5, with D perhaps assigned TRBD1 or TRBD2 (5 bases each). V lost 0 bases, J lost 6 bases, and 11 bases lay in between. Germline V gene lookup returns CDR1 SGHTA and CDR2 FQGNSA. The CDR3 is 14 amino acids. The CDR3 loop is CASSLAGTPKTQYF. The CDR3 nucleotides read TGTGCCAGCAGCTTAGCGGGGACCCCCAAGACCCAGTACTTC.

This CDR3 is CASSTGQGVITEQFF. CDR3 nucleotide sequence: TGTGCCAGCAGCACGGGACAGGGGGTCATCACTGAGCAGTTCTTC. The chain has TRBV7-2 and TRBJ2-1; 11 bases fit TRBD1. This CDR3 contains 15 residues. CDR1 is SGHTA, CDR2 FQGNSA, per germline. The V gene end was trimmed by 5 bases and the J gene end by 9 bases; junction bases not matched to a gene: 9.

CDR3 in amino acids: CASSQWGNGEHYGYTF. In DNA, the CDR3 is TGCGCCAGCAGTCAATGGGGTAACGGGGAGCACTATGGCTACACCTTC. The chain uses TRBV23-1 and TRBJ1-2; D gene unclear. TRBV23-1 is sorted into the ORF group, with uncertain function. The V and J ends lost 1 base and 3 bases respectively, with 15 bases between them. The CDR3 consists of 16 residues.

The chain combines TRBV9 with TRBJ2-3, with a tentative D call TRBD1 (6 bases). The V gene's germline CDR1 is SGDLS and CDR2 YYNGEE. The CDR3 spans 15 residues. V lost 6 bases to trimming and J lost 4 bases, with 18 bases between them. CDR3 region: CASTDLRGNADTQYF. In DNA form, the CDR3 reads TGTGCCAGCACCGATCTCAGGGGTAACGCAGATACGCAGTATTTT.

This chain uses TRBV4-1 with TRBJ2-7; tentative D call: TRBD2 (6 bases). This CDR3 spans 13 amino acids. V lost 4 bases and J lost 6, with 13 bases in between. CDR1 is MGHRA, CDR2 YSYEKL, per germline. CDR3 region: CASSPGRDREQYV. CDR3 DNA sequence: TGCGCCAGCAGCCCCGGGCGGGACCGCGAGCAGTACGTC.

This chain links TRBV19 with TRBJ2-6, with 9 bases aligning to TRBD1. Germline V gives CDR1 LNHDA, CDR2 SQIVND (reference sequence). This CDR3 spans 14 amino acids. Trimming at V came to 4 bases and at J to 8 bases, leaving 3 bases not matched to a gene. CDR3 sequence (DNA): TGTGCCAGTAGTACCACAGGGGGCCCCAACGTCCTGACTTTC. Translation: CASSTTGGPNVLTF.

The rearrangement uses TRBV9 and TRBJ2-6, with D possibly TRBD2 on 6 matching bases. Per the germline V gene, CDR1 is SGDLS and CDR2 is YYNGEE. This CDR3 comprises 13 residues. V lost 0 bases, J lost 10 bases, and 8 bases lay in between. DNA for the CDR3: TGTGCCAGCAGCGTAGGCGGGGTTAACGTCCTGACTTTC. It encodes CASSVGGVNVLTF.

The CDR3 spells CASSITGRNTQYF. CDR3 DNA: TGTGCCAGTAGTATAACTGGGCGCAATACGCAGTATTTT. V and J are TRBV19 and TRBJ2-3; D not resolved. The V end was cut by 2 bases, the J end by 7 bases, with 10 bases between. Germline-derived CDR1 and CDR2 are LNHDA and SQIVND (reference sequence). CDR3 length: 13 residues. The full variable domain, in which reference TRBV19 and TRBJ2-3 provide the parts outside the CDR3, is DGGITQSPKYLFRKEGQNVTLSCEQNLNHDAMYWYRQDPGQGLRLIYYSQIVNDFQKGDIAEGYSVSREKKESFPLTVTSAQKNPTAFYLCASSITGRNTQYFGPGTRLTVL.